This T cell receptor beta chain is from a study of molecular identifiers for immune sequencing clone quantification. This CDR3 has 14 residues. Looked up from germline, CDR1 is DFQATT and CDR2 is SNEGSKA (reference sequence). V lost 6 bases to trimming and J lost 3 bases; unmatched junction nucleotides: 7. This clonotype was picked up a small number of times. Its cognate antigen is unknown. General study findings and limits: Spiked Jurkat TCR RNA equal to one cell could reportedly be picked out among one million naive cells. It was shown that clones above 20 RNA copies held over 98% of effector molecules, but under 1% in naive cells.

Sorted cells numbering about 19,000 to 1,000,000, with 10%, 30% or 50% RNA, yielded the naive CD8 libraries. The authors sorted naive CD8 T cells as CD8+CD4-CCR7+CD45RA+. Each CDR3 protein gets one entry after TCRdb re-called the PCR reads with MiXCR. The sample records about 630,000 distinct CDR3 sequences, roughly 25% being singletons. The TCR sequence derives from a human donor in good health. Some libraries in this study had Jurkat cell RNA spiked in. This sequence joins TRBV20-1 and TRBJ1-1, with 10 bases identical to TRBD1. Sequences were obtained from naive CD8+ T cells from blood, with Jurkat cell RNA spiked in. Subset denoted: FACS-sorted CD8+CD4-CCR7+CD45RA+ naive T cells. CDR3 nucleotides: TGCAGTGCCCTTCCGGACAGGGGGGACACTGAAGCTTTCTTT. It codes for CSALPDRGDTEAFF.